The 11 T cell receptor beta chains below all came from one sample that was sequenced in a study of T cells in Graves' hyperthyroidism and ophthalmopathy. The source material, RNA transcripts, was used to amplify TCR beta CDR3 regions. TCR CDR3 regions were first amplified by RT-PCR with HTBI primers. MiXCR, run by TCRdb on the multiplex PCR reads, gives a single entry per CDR3 protein. The table has fewer than 750,000 distinct CDR3 sequences, around 15% seen once. The sequenced sample consisted of blood. Source of these receptors: a woman aged 50 to 65 with Graves' ophthalmopathy.

A few counts support this clonotype. The gene calls are TRBV14 and TRBJ1-2; 9 nucleotides line up with TRBD1. CDR1 SGHDN and CDR2 FVKESK come from the germline V gene. This CDR3 has 13 residues. The ends lost 5 bases at V and 7 bases at J; junction bases unmatched: 5. CDR3 residues: CASSYTGGSGYTF. The CDR3 nucleotides read TGTGCCAGCAGCTACACAGGGGGCAGTGGCTACACCTTC.

The chain combines TRBV7-8 with TRBJ1-5, with TRBD1 as a possible D gene (5 bases). The germline gives CDR1 SGHVS, CDR2 FQNEAQ. Trimming took 5 bases from V and 3 from J, leaving 11 bases between them. The CDR3 has 14 amino acids. DNA for the CDR3: TGTGCCAGCAGCATAACAGGAATCAATCAGCCCCAGCATTTT. As protein: CASSITGINQPQHF.

The gene calls are TRBV6-2 or TRBV6-3 and TRBJ2-7, with D perhaps TRBD1 (5 bases). The CDR3 has 15 amino acids. The V end lost 6 bases, the J end lost 4 bases, and 19 bases lay between the germline ends. In germline, CDR1 is MNHEY, CDR2 SVGEGT. This CDR3 is CASRSILDRRYEQYF. CDR3 sequence (DNA): TGTGCCAGCAGATCGATCCTCGACAGAAGATACGAGCAGTACTTC.

In its sample, this clonotype was seen many times. The rearrangement links TRBV11-2 to TRBJ2-3, with D possibly matching TRBD2 (5 bases). Trimming left V 5 bases short and J 2 bases short, with 14 bases between. The germline gives CDR1 SGHAT, CDR2 FQNNGV. The CDR3 consists of 15 residues. DNA for the CDR3: TGTGCCAGCAGCCCGGGAAGAACCACCACAGATACGCAGTATTTT. Translated: CASSPGRTTTDTQYF.

This clonotype was counted ten times or more. Being one base from a much bigger clone, this may be a read error. The rearrangement uses TRBV5-6 and TRBJ2-1; possible D gene TRBD1, 5 bases. The CDR3 is 15 residues long. Germline CDR1 and CDR2: SGHDT and YYEEEE. In nucleotides, the CDR3 is TGTGCCAGCAGCTTTAATCAGGACAACTACAATGTGCAGTTCTTC. Translating it yields CASSFNQDNYNVQFF.

This clonotype has at least ten counts. The chain has TRBV5-1 and TRBJ1-1; no definite D call. This CDR3 spans 15 amino acids. V gave up 4 bases and J gave up 1 base, with 14 bases separating them. The germline V gene encodes CDR1 SGHRS and CDR2 YFSETQ. CDR3 nucleotides: TGCGCCAGCAGCCCCTTGTCGACGGGGAACACTGAAGCTTTCTTT. The encoded protein is CASSPLSTGNTEAFF.

The chain couples TRBV5-8 to TRBJ1-6; 9 bases line up with TRBD1. The CDR3 covers 15 residues. Losses at the gene ends were 3 bases for V and 12 bases for J; bases not matched to a gene: 10. Germline assignment: CDR1 SGHTS and CDR2 YDEGEE. CDR3 coding DNA: TGTGCCAGCAGCTCTAGAGGACAGGGGCGGAAACCCCTCCACTTT. Translating gives CASSSRGQGRKPLHF.

The rearrangement links TRBV6-9 to TRBJ1-3; 7 bases map to TRBD1. The CDR3 spans 17 residues. CDR1 and CDR2 (germline): MNHGY, SVAAGI. The V segment lost 3 bases and the J segment 0 bases; nucleotides outside the gene matches: 8. The CDR3 DNA reads as TGTGCCAGCAGTTACAAACAGGGGCGAATCTCTGGAAACACCATATATTTT. Encoded protein: CASSYKQGRISGNTIYF.

This chain links TRBV7-8 with TRBJ1-5; possibly TRBD1 for D (6 bases). The germline V gene encodes CDR1 SGHVS and CDR2 FQNEAQ. This CDR3 contains 15 residues. V was trimmed by 1 base and J by 2 bases, leaving 9 bases between them. This chain's CDR3 is CASSLEGVGNQPQHF. CDR3 in DNA: TGTGCCAGCAGCTTAGAGGGGGTTGGCAATCAGCCCCAGCATTTT. Based on the CDR3 plus reference TRBV7-8 and TRBJ1-5, the full variable domain is GAGVSQSPRYKVAKRGQDVALRCDPISGHVSLFWYQQALGQGPEFLTYFQNEAQLDKSGLPSDRFFAERPEGSVSTLKIQRTQQEDSAVYLCASSLEGVGNQPQHFGDGTRLSIL.

This clonotype has a handful of counts. The chain is built from TRBV5-1 and TRBJ2-7; 13 nucleotides line up with TRBD2. This CDR3 has 17 amino acids. Per germline, CDR1 SGHRS and CDR2 YFSETQ. Losses at the gene ends were 0 bases for V and 1 base for J; bases not matched to a gene: 4. The CDR3 DNA reads as TGCGCCAGCAGCTTGGGGACTAGCGGGAGAAGGTCCTACGAGCAGTACTTC. Its translation is CASSLGTSGRRSYEQYF.

This clonotype was recorded many times. The chain employs TRBV28 and TRBJ2-1; 14 bases are a match to TRBD2. Per germline, CDR1 MDHEN and CDR2 SYDVKM. CDR3 length: 20 residues. The trim removed 4 bases at V and 9 bases at J, leaving 20 bases unmatched. The CDR3, as DNA: TGTGCCAGCAGTTCCCCCTACTCGGGACTAGCGGGAGAGGAGTCCGGTGAGCAGTTCTTC. Protein sequence: CASSSPYSGLAGEESGEQFF.